This T cell receptor beta chain was sequenced in a study of blood T cell repertoires in COVID-19. Study-wide context: The cDNA or gDNA used as material had been derived from T cells, B-cell-depleted T cells, or PBMCs.

Original data processing: Estimation of nucleated cell counts was performed using reference gene primer amplification. Assay: immunoSEQ multiplex PCR; the TCRdb copy retains only in-frame clones and omits some. For V, J and clone size, that table is used; D and trimming come from the DNA. Among some 180,000 clones listed, about 88% were seen once. Sequencing was carried out using peripheral blood. This sequence was found in a man in his fifties with COVID-19, enrolled during active disease.

CDR3 in amino acids: CASSRHTSSGNEQFF. CDR3 in DNA: TGTGCCAGCAGCCGGCATACTAGTAGTGGGAATGAGCAGTTCTTC. The rearrangement joins TRBV5-4 to TRBJ2-1, with D maybe TRBD2 (5 bases). This CDR3 region has 15 residues. Per the germline V gene, CDR1 is SGHNT and CDR2 is YYREEE (reference sequence). V dropped 4 bases and J dropped 7 bases, with 18 bases sitting between them.